A selection of T cell receptor beta chains follows, all from one sample in a study of blood T cell repertoires in COVID-19. Profiling relied on immunoSEQ multiplex PCR, and the TCRdb table lists in-frame clones only, not all of them. This sample has 150,000 to 200,000 clones; 65% to 85% occur once, and the top ten carry 15% to 20%. The material sequenced was peripheral blood. Every receptor here comes from a man aged 55-75 years with active or convalescent COVID-19. Both conserved end residues are part of each CDR3. The D gene is left open where the match is weak. The size of a clone is reported for some rows only, either as once, few or many, or as a class for expanded clones.

CDR3 protein: CASSLYQGQMNYGYTF
CDR3 DNA: TGTGCCAGCAGTCTATATCAGGGACAGATGAACTATGGCTACACCTTC
clone size: once
J gene: TRBJ1-2
D gene: TRBD1
V gene: TRBV7-8

CDR3 protein: CAISEMKGGDGYTF
CDR3 DNA: TGTGCCATCAGTGAAATGAAGGGCGGGGATGGCTACACCTTC
clone size: -
J gene: TRBJ1-2
D gene: -
V gene: TRBV10-3

CDR3 protein: CAIRGTSGSSDNEQFF
CDR3 DNA: TGTGCCATCAGAGGGACTAGCGGGAGCAGCGACAATGAGCAGTTCTTC
clone size: -
J gene: TRBJ2-1
D gene: TRBD2
V gene: TRBV10-3

CDR3 protein: CASSPGLPYEQYF
CDR3 DNA: TGTGCCAGCAGCCCGGGACTTCCCTACGAGCAGTACTTC
clone size: -
J gene: TRBJ2-7
D gene: -
V gene: TRBV5-4

CDR3 protein: CASSYQPRGGTEAFF
CDR3 DNA: TGTGCCAGCAGTTACCAACCCAGGGGCGGGACTGAAGCTTTCTTT
clone size: -
J gene: TRBJ1-1
D gene: -
V gene: TRBV6-2/TRBV6-3

CDR3 protein: CASSPATGPRYEQYF
CDR3 DNA: TGTGCCAGTAGTCCCGCTACAGGGCCCCGCTACGAGCAGTACTTC
clone size: -
J gene: TRBJ2-7
D gene: -
V gene: TRBV19

CDR3 protein: CASSQPGQGYYGYTF
CDR3 DNA: TGTGCCAGCAGTCAGCCGGGACAGGGTTACTATGGCTACACCTTC
clone size: -
J gene: TRBJ1-2
D gene: TRBD1
V gene: TRBV6-5

CDR3 protein: CASSYRGDYGYTF
CDR3 DNA: TGTGCCAGCAGCTACAGGGGTGACTATGGCTACACCTTC
clone size: few
J gene: TRBJ1-2
D gene: TRBD1
V gene: TRBV3-1/TRBV3-2

CDR3 protein: CASSQTAPQETQYF
CDR3 DNA: TGCGCCAGCAGCCAGACAGCTCCACAAGAGACCCAGTACTTC
clone size: -
J gene: TRBJ2-5
D gene: -
V gene: TRBV5-1

CDR3 protein: CSVELVGNNEQFF
CDR3 DNA: TGCAGCGTTGAGCTAGTAGGTAACAATGAGCAGTTCTTC
clone size: -
J gene: TRBJ2-1
D gene: -
V gene: TRBV29-1

CDR3 protein: CATSVLADEETQYF
CDR3 DNA: TGTGCCACCTCCGTGCTAGCGGATGAAGAGACCCAGTACTTC
clone size: -
J gene: TRBJ2-5
D gene: TRBD2
V gene: TRBV11-3

CDR3 protein: CASSLDQGYSYEQYF
CDR3 DNA: TGTGCCAGCAGCTTGGATCAGGGATACTCCTACGAGCAGTACTTC
clone size: -
J gene: TRBJ2-7
D gene: -
V gene: TRBV5-6

CDR3 protein: CASSAIVDRGTSTDTQYF
CDR3 DNA: TGTGCCAGTAGTGCGATTGTTGACAGGGGGACTAGCACAGATACGCAGTATTTT
clone size: -
J gene: TRBJ2-3
D gene: TRBD1
V gene: TRBV19

CDR3 protein: CASSQAGHGQFF
CDR3 DNA: TGTGCCAGCAGCCAAGCTGGGCACGGGCAGTTCTTC
clone size: once
J gene: TRBJ2-1
D gene: -
V gene: TRBV14

CDR3 protein: CASSPRVPGQSTEQFF
CDR3 DNA: TGTGCCAGCAGCCCACGGGTCCCGGGACAGTCTACTGAGCAGTTCTTC
clone size: -
J gene: TRBJ2-1
D gene: TRBD1
V gene: TRBV9

CDR3 protein: CASSAGQINQPQHF
CDR3 DNA: TGTGCCAGCAGCGCAGGACAGATAAATCAGCCCCAGCATTTT
clone size: -
J gene: TRBJ1-5
D gene: -
V gene: TRBV5-6

CDR3 protein: CASSPDLGLRSHEQYF
CDR3 DNA: TGTGCCAGCAGCCCAGATTTGGGCCTACGCTCCCACGAGCAGTACTTC
clone size: -
J gene: TRBJ2-7
D gene: -
V gene: TRBV3-1/TRBV3-2

CDR3 protein: CASTRAGLGEAFF
CDR3 DNA: TGTGCCAGCACCAGGGCAGGTCTAGGTGAAGCTTTCTTT
clone size: -
J gene: TRBJ1-1
D gene: -
V gene: TRBV7-8

CDR3 protein: CASSKAQAHFVQFF
CDR3 DNA: TGTGCCAGCAGCAAAGCGCAAGCCCATTTTGTGCAGTTCTTC
clone size: -
J gene: TRBJ2-1
D gene: -
V gene: TRBV21-1

CDR3 protein: CASSRSGSGTGELFF
CDR3 DNA: TGTGCCAGCAGCCGTAGCGGGAGTGGAACCGGGGAGCTGTTTTTT
clone size: -
J gene: TRBJ2-2
D gene: TRBD2
V gene: TRBV4-2

CDR3 protein: CASSPDRDSPLHF
CDR3 DNA: TGTGCCAGTAGCCCGGACAGGGACTCACCCCTCCACTTT
clone size: once
J gene: TRBJ1-6
D gene: TRBD1
V gene: TRBV19

CDR3 protein: CASSIGGQNTGELFF
CDR3 DNA: TGTGCCAGTAGTATAGGGGGACAGAACACCGGGGAGCTGTTTTTT
clone size: -
J gene: TRBJ2-2
D gene: -
V gene: TRBV19

CDR3 protein: CASSLRGSDYGYTF
CDR3 DNA: TGCGCCAGCAGCTTGAGGGGCTCCGACTATGGCTACACCTTC
clone size: -
J gene: TRBJ1-2
D gene: -
V gene: TRBV5-1

CDR3 protein: CASSLRGMSNEQFF
CDR3 DNA: TGTGCCAGCAGTTTACGGGGTATGTCGAATGAGCAGTTCTTC
clone size: -
J gene: TRBJ2-1
D gene: -
V gene: TRBV27

CDR3 protein: CASSPGLRYGYTF
CDR3 DNA: TGTGCCAGCAGCCCCGGGTTGCGCTATGGCTACACCTTC
clone size: -
J gene: TRBJ1-2
D gene: -
V gene: TRBV3-1/TRBV3-2

CDR3 protein: CASSYPDGTGDYRPPYEQYF
CDR3 DNA: TGTGCCAGCAGTTACCCGGACGGGACAGGGGACTATCGACCCCCCTACGAGCAGTACTTC
clone size: -
J gene: TRBJ2-7
D gene: TRBD1
V gene: TRBV6-2/TRBV6-3

CDR3 protein: CASSPTGISTDTQYF
CDR3 DNA: TGTGCCAGCTCACCTACAGGGATTAGCACAGATACGCAGTATTTT
clone size: -
J gene: TRBJ2-3
D gene: -
V gene: TRBV18